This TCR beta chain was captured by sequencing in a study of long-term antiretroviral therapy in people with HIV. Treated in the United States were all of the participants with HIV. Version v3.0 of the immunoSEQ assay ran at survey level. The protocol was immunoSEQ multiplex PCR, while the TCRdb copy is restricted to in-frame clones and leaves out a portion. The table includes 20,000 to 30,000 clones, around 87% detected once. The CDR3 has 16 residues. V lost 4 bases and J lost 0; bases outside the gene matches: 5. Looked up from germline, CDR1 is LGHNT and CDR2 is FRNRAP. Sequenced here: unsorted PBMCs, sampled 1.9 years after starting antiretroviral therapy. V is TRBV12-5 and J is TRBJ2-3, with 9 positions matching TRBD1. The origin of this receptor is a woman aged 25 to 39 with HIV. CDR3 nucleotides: TGTGCTAGTGGTTCAAGACAGGGGGTGAGCACAGATACGCAGTATTTT. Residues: CASGSRQGVSTDTQYF. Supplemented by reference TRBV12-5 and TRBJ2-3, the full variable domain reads DARVTQTPRHKVTEMGQEVTMRCQPILGHNTVFWYRQTMMQGLELLAYFRNRAPLDDSGMPKDRFSAEMPDATLATLKIQPSEPRDSAVYFCASGSRQGVSTDTQYFGPGTRLTVL.